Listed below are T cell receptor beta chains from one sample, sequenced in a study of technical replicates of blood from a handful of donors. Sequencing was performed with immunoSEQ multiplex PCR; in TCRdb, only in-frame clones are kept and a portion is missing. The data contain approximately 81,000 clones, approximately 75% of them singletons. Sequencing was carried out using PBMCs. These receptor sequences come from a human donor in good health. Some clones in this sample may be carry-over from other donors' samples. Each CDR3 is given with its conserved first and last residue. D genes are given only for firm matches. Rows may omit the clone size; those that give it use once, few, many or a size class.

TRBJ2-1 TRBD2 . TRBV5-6 TGTGCCAGCAGCCGGTGGGCTAGCGGTTACAATGAGCAGTTCTTC CASSRWASGYNEQFF
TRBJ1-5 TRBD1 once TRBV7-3 TGTGCAGCGGGACAGGGCTTATATAGCAATCAGCCCCAGCATTTT CAAGQGLYSNQPQHF
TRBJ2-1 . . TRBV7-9 TGTGCCAGCAGCCACGGACAGTACAATGAGCAGTTCTTC CASSHGQYNEQFF
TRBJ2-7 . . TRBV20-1 TGCAGTGCCAAAACAGTTTACGAGCAGTACTTC CSAKTVYEQYF
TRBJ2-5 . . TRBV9 TGTGCCAGCAGCGCGGTGGGAGAGGTGGGGACCCAGTACTTC CASSAVGEVGTQYF
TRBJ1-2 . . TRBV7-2 TGTGCCAGCAGCTTAGGGTGGCACGGCTACACCTTC CASSLGWHGYTF
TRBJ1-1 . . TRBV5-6 TGTGCCAGCAGCTTTCTCATGGCAGGGCTGAACACTGAAGCTTTCTTT CASSFLMAGLNTEAFF
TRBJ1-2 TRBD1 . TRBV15 TGTGCCACCAGCAGAGGACGGGACAGGGCGGACACCTTC CATSRGRDRADTF
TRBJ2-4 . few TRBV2 TGTGCCAGCAGCTTACAGGAAAACATTCAGTACTTC CASSLQENIQYF
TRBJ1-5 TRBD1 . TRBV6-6 TGTGCCAGCAGTGGACAGGTTCTTGGGGGGCCCCAGCATTTT CASSGQVLGGPQHF
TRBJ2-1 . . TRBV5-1 TGCGCCAGCAGCTTGGCCCAATCATGGACAGATCTAAGTGAGCAGTTCTTC CASSLAQSWTDLSEQFF